A few counts support the clone carrying this T cell receptor (beta chain). Using its own MiXCR run on the RT-PCR reads, TCRdb lists one record per CDR3 protein. The top ten hold 3.6% of the sample, which has more than 550,000 distinct CDR3 sequences, 14% seen once. The CDR3 extends over 13 amino acids. The V and J ends lost 0 bases and 6 bases respectively, with 6 bases between them. Germline loops: CDR1 SGHVS, CDR2 FNYEAQ. The sequence came from a female donor in good health, serving as a healthy control. This rearrangement joins TRBV7-6 to TRBJ1-5; D not certain. Sequencing used memory CD4+ T cells from blood. For the CDR3, the DNA is TGTGCCAGCAGCTTAGCGGCGGGTCAGCCCCAGCATTTT. It codes for CASSLAAGQPQHF.